Shown below are 24 T cell receptor beta chains from a single sample sequenced in a study of blood T cell repertoires in COVID-19. Method: immunoSEQ multiplex PCR; TCRdb's copy keeps in-frame clones and lacks some. Counted here are under 150,000 clones, around 80% occurring once; the ten biggest clones make up 4.5%. Specimen: peripheral blood. These receptors were taken from a woman aged 80 or over with active or convalescent COVID-19.

The chain combines TRBV5-5 with TRBJ1-4; TRBD1 is a possible D gene (5 bases). Trimming pared 4 bases from V and 4 bases from J, leaving 11 bases between. Germline V CDR1 and CDR2: SGHKS, YYEKEE (reference sequence). The CDR3 runs 14 residues. The CDR3 DNA reads as TGTGCCAGCAGCGCAGGGAATTATAATGAAAAACTGTTTTTT. Its translation: CASSAGNYNEKLFF.

The V and J genes are TRBV28 and TRBJ1-2; D not certain. Germline loops: CDR1 MDHEN, CDR2 SYDVKM. The CDR3 is made up of 12 amino acids. V lost 1 base, J lost 5 bases, and 5 bases lay in between. The CDR3 here is CASSLFRYGYTF. The CDR3 bases are TGTGCCAGCAGTTTATTTCGGTATGGCTACACCTTC.

This chain uses TRBV5-1 with TRBJ2-7; 12 bases fit TRBD2. After removal of 0 bases from V and 6 bases from J, the junction contained 7 bases not matched to a gene. Germline V gene data show CDR1 as SGHRS and CDR2 as YFSETQ. This CDR3 is 16 amino acids long. CDR3 nucleotides: TGCGCCAGCAGCTTGGTAGGACTAGCGGGGACGGGCGAGCAGTACTTC. Encoded protein: CASSLVGLAGTGEQYF.

The V and J genes are TRBV21-1 and TRBJ1-4. TRBV21-1 is a pseudogene locus. The CDR3 has 16 amino acids. The CDR3 spells CASSRRGWESPEKLFF. The CDR3 nucleotides read TGTGCCAGCAGCCGCCGGGGGTGGGAGAGCCCGGAAAAACTGTTTTTT.

V usage is TRBV30 and J usage is TRBJ2-2; D uncertain. Trimming removed 0 bases at V and 6 bases at J, with 8 bases between. Germline V gives CDR1 GTSNPN, CDR2 SVGIG (reference sequence). CDR3 length equals 13 residues. CDR3 region: CAWSVLGAGELFF. In DNA form, the CDR3 reads TGTGCCTGGAGTGTCTTGGGCGCCGGGGAGCTGTTTTTT.

J is TRBJ2-1 and V is TRBV3-1 (or the pseudogene TRBV3-2), with a tentative D call TRBD1 (5 bases). This CDR3 contains 15 residues. Germline V gene data show CDR1 as LGHDT and CDR2 as YNNKEL (reference sequence). The V end was cut by 8 bases, the J end by 4 bases, with 18 bases between. Here the CDR3 reads CASVPWGRGYNEQFF. As DNA, the CDR3 is TGTGCCAGCGTACCCTGGGGAAGGGGATACAATGAGCAGTTCTTC.

This chain links TRBV28 with TRBJ2-5; TRBD2 matches at 11 bases. The CDR3 runs 17 residues. V lost 9 bases, J lost 5 bases, and 17 bases stayed unmatched. Looked up from germline, CDR1 is MDHEN and CDR2 is SYDVKM. CDR3 nucleotides: TGTGCCAGTAGCAACGCCCTACTAGCGGGGGTTTCCGAGACCCAGTACTTC. Protein product: CASSNALLAGVSETQYF. The full variable domain, completed using reference TRBV28 and TRBJ2-5, is DVKVTQSSRYLVKRTGEKVFLECVQDMDHENMFWYRQDPGLGLRLIYFSYDVKMKEKGDIPEGYSVSREKKERFSLILESASTNQTSMYLCASSNALLAGVSETQYFGPGTRLLVL.

The chain combines TRBV3-1 (or the pseudogene TRBV3-2) with TRBJ1-2; a possible D gene is TRBD1 (5 bases). Between the trimmed V and J ends, which lost 2 bases and 4 bases, there was a span of 20 bases. This CDR3 region has 17 residues. CDR1 is LGHDT, CDR2 YNNKEL, per germline (reference sequence). CDR3 protein: CASSQPGGAISSYGYTF. The CDR3 bases are TGTGCCAGCAGCCAACCCGGGGGAGCCATATCGAGCTATGGCTACACCTTC.

The chain's CDR3 is CASSTPGLADEQFF. CDR3 DNA: TGTGCCAGTAGTACGCCGGGACTAGCCGATGAGCAGTTCTTC. This chain connects TRBV19 to TRBJ2-1, with TRBD2 matching over 9 bases. V was pared by 4 bases and J by 8 bases, with 6 bases of the junction left unmatched. The CDR3 covers 14 residues. Germline assignment: CDR1 LNHDA and CDR2 SQIVND (reference sequence).

J is TRBJ2-7 and V is TRBV28; 12 bases align to TRBD1. This CDR3 is built from 15 residues. The trim removed 6 bases at V and 12 bases at J, leaving 15 bases unmatched. Germline V gene data show CDR1 as MDHEN and CDR2 as SYDVKM. The CDR3, as DNA: TGTGCCAGCAGCCGGAGGGGACAGGGGGCCACTAGACCGTACTTC. This gives the protein CASSRRGQGATRPYF.

The chain uses TRBV11-2 and TRBJ2-2, with D perhaps matching TRBD2 (6 bases). Looked up from germline, CDR1 is SGHAT and CDR2 is FQNNGV. The CDR3 is 15 amino acids. V was shortened by 6 bases and J by 5 bases, with 16 bases between the two germline ends. CDR3 sequence (DNA): TGTGCCAGCAGATCGGGACTCCTCGCGACCGGGGAGCTGTTTTTT. Its translation: CASRSGLLATGELFF. The whole variable domain, filled in from reference TRBV11-2 and TRBJ2-2, reads EAGVAQSPRYKIIEKRQSVAFWCNPISGHATLYWYQQILGQGPKLLIQFQNNGVVDDSQLPKDRFSAERLKGVDSTLKIQPAKLEDSAVYLCASRSGLLATGELFFGEGSRLTVL.

V and J are TRBV29-1 and TRBJ2-3; D is possibly TRBD2 (5 bases). Trimming removed 4 bases at V and 5 bases at J, with 10 bases between. This CDR3 contains 12 residues. Germline CDR1 is SQVTM and CDR2 is ANQGSEA. The CDR3 sequence is CSVGRGLDTQYF. The CDR3 region has the DNA TGCAGCGTTGGGAGAGGACTAGATACGCAGTATTTT.

The chain employs TRBV5-6 and TRBJ1-5, with D hard to call. The V gene lost 1 base and the J gene lost 2 bases, with 10 bases spanning the gap. The CDR3 runs to 15 residues. CDR1 is SGHDT, CDR2 YYEEEE, per germline. The DNA for the CDR3 is TGTGCCAGCAGCTTGTGGGTGGGCGGCAATCAGCCCCAGCATTTT. Amino acids: CASSLWVGGNQPQHF.

The V and J genes are TRBV5-1 and TRBJ2-5; no clear D gene. This CDR3 spans 15 amino acids. Germline V gene lookup returns CDR1 SGHRS and CDR2 YFSETQ. V was trimmed by 0 bases and J by 5 bases, leaving 14 bases between them. The CDR3 nucleotides read TGCGCCAGCAGCTTGGACCTACCGCCCCTGGAGACCCAGTACTTC. It encodes CASSLDLPPLETQYF.

The chain couples TRBV5-1 to TRBJ2-2; 9 bases line up with TRBD2. This CDR3 region has 17 residues. V gave up 1 base and J gave up 8 bases; unmatched junction bases: 12. Germline V gene data show CDR1 as SGHRS and CDR2 as YFSETQ. CDR3 sequence: CASSLNLAGPSGGELFF. The CDR3 DNA reads TGCGCCAGCAGCTTGAACCTAGCGGGGCCCTCTGGAGGGGAGCTGTTTTTT.

This clone has a handful of counts. The CDR3 reads CASSLMTGKEKLFF. The CDR3 nucleotides read TGTGCCAGCAGCTTAATGACAGGGAAGGAAAAACTGTTTTTT. This rearrangement joins TRBV5-6 to TRBJ1-4; the match to TRBD1 covers 7 bases. This CDR3 is built from 14 residues. After removal of 2 bases from V and 8 bases from J, the junction contained 6 bases not matched to a gene. Germline CDR1 reads SGHDT; CDR2 reads YYEEEE.

The sample holds a few counts of this clone. The chain joins TRBV7-5 to TRBJ1-2. TRBV7-5 is a known pseudogene. CDR3 length: 15 residues. The CDR3 DNA is TGTGTCAGAAGCTTAGCGCCGGGGTTCGGCTATGGCTACACCTTC. Amino acid sequence: CVRSLAPGFGYGYTF.

The chain couples TRBV7-2 to TRBJ2-1; 11 nucleotides align to TRBD2. Losses at the gene ends were 2 bases for V and 2 bases for J; bases not matched to a gene: 5. The germline CDR1 and CDR2 sequences are SGHTA and FQGNSA. The CDR3 covers 17 residues. The CDR3 DNA is TGTGCCAGCAGCTTACGTAGCGGGGGGGTCCCCTACAATGAGCAGTTCTTC. It translates to CASSLRSGGVPYNEQFF.

This clone was seen more than once but under ten times. This chain connects TRBV11-2 to TRBJ2-7, with D perhaps matching TRBD2 (6 bases). V was shortened by 5 bases and J by 12 bases, with 26 bases between the two germline ends. Germline loops: CDR1 SGHAT, CDR2 FQNNGV. CDR3 length: 15 amino acids. CDR3 DNA: TGTGCCAGCAGCCGAGGCCCGGGACTTTTAGATTCTGGGTACTTC. Protein product: CASSRGPGLLDSGYF.

V usage is TRBV28 and J usage is TRBJ1-1; tentatively, D is TRBD1 (5 bases). CDR1 and CDR2 from the germline V gene are MDHEN and SYDVKM. This CDR3 has 15 amino acids. Trimming took off 3 bases at V and 2 bases at J, with 13 bases between the two ends. In DNA, the CDR3 is TGTGCCAGCAGTTTGTTGGGACTTGGAAACACTGAAGCTTTCTTT. Amino acids: CASSLLGLGNTEAFF.

This clone came up once. The chain is built from TRBV10-3 and TRBJ1-3; TRBD1 is a possible D gene (5 bases). Germline-derived CDR1 and CDR2 are ENHRY and SYGVKD. CDR3 length equals 19 residues. V lost 4 bases and J lost 0, with 22 bases in between. Here the CDR3 DNA reads TGTGCCATCAGTGGGTATTTAGAACGCGGGACCCACTCTGGAAACACCATATATTTT. It is translated as CAISGYLERGTHSGNTIYF.

The rearrangement joins TRBV3-1 (or the pseudogene TRBV3-2) to TRBJ2-1, with TRBD2 identical over 12 bases. The V and J ends lost 1 base and 6 bases, in that order; junction bases with no gene match: 7. The germline V gene encodes CDR1 LGHDT and CDR2 YNNKEL (reference sequence). The CDR3 has 17 amino acids. The CDR3 nucleotides are TGTGCCAGCAGCCAAGGGTCTAGCGGGGGGGCCGGCAATGAGCAGTTCTTC. Its protein product is CASSQGSSGGAGNEQFF.

This CDR3 reads CASSLNRGFGEAFF. CDR3 sequence (DNA): TGTGCCAGCAGTTTAAACAGGGGATTCGGGGAAGCTTTCTTT. The J gene is TRBJ1-1, the V gene TRBV27; TRBD1 agrees at 7 bases. Germline lookup yields CDR1 MNHEY and CDR2 SMNVEV (reference sequence). This CDR3 spans 14 amino acids. V was pared by 2 bases and J by 8 bases, with 8 bases of the junction left unmatched.

This clone turned up a few times. This chain uses TRBV6-2 or TRBV6-3 with TRBJ2-3; 7 positions agree with TRBD2. There are 15 residues in the CDR3. Per germline, CDR1 MNHEY and CDR2 SVGEGT. J was trimmed by 4 bases and V by 5 bases; bases with no gene match: 9. CDR3 sequence: CASSPSGAPPDTQYF. In nucleotides, the CDR3 is TGTGCCAGCAGTCCAAGCGGGGCCCCCCCAGATACGCAGTATTTT.